Included here is one TCR beta chain sequence, with context. The data are from a study of blood T cell repertoires in COVID-19. Across the whole study: From the United States, Italy and Spain came samples of acute and convalescent COVID-19. The cDNA or gDNA used as material had been derived from T cells, B-cell-depleted T cells, or PBMCs.

Original handling: Reference gene primer amplification in the assay estimated nucleated cell counts. Sequenced by immunoSEQ multiplex PCR; TCRdb stores in-frame clones only, minus some. V, J and clone size are taken as reported in that table, and D and trimming were inferred from the DNA itself. The repertoire holds some 45,000 clones, with approximately 88% as singletons. J gave up 3 bases and V 3 bases, and 6 bases lay outside the gene matches. From germline, CDR1 is DFQATT and CDR2 SNEGSKA (reference sequence). The CDR3 contains 14 residues. This sequence joins TRBV20-1 and TRBJ2-3, with 7 bases matching TRBD2. The material sequenced was peripheral blood. This sequence originates from a man aged 55 to 69 with active COVID-19. CDR3 sequence: CSASKGLGTDTQYF. CDR3 coding DNA: TGCAGTGCTAGTAAAGGACTAGGGACAGATACGCAGTATTTT.